Following are 19 T cell receptor beta chains from one sample sequenced in a study of OX40 agonist ivuxolimab in advanced cancers. Only in-frame clones appear in the TCRdb table, and some are missing; sequencing was by immunoSEQ multiplex PCR. Here the sample spans about 80,000 clones, about 92% being singletons. Sequencing used CD4+ or CD8+ T cells sorted from blood, obtained in a trial of the OX40 agonist ivuxolimab. The receptors here all came from an adult with an advanced solid tumor such as melanoma, head and neck, liver or kidney cancer.

The gene calls are TRBV2 and TRBJ2-1, with 7 bases aligning to TRBD2. Germline loops: CDR1 SNHLY, CDR2 FYNNEI. The CDR3 extends over 15 amino acids. Unmatched junction bases numbered 6, after V lost 5 bases and J lost 2 bases. As DNA, the CDR3 is TGTGCCAGCAGTTCGACTAGCCTCACCTACAATGAGCAGTTCTTC. Its translation is CASSSTSLTYNEQFF. The full variable domain, its missing parts supplied by reference TRBV2 and TRBJ2-1, is EPEVTQTPSHQVTQMGQEVILRCVPISNHLYFYWYRQILGQKVEFLVSFYNNEISEKSEIFDDQFSVERPDGSNFTLKIRSTKLEDSAMYFCASSSTSLTYNEQFFGPGTRLTVL.

This clone has more than one count but fewer than ten. The sample carries other DNA sequences with the same CDR3. This chain links TRBV6-6 with TRBJ2-2; maybe TRBD2 (6 bases). V lost 2 bases and J 5 bases, leaving 6 bases between the germline ends. Germline V gene lookup returns CDR1 MNHNY and CDR2 SVGAGI (reference sequence). This CDR3 spans 13 amino acids. This CDR3 is CASSYGGTGELFF. CDR3 nucleotides: TGTGCCAGCAGTTACGGGGGGACCGGGGAGCTGTTTTTT.

The V and J genes are TRBV5-5 and TRBJ1-1; D not certain. CDR1 is SGHKS and CDR2 is YYEKEE in the germline V gene (reference sequence). V was cut by 4 bases and J by 4 bases, with 17 bases left in between. This CDR3 is built from 15 residues. CDR3 DNA sequence: TGTGCCAGCAGCCCAAGTTGGGGTCTGCGCACTGAAGCTTTCTTT. It translates to CASSPSWGLRTEAFF.

The chain joins TRBV2 to TRBJ2-1; D is ambiguous. CDR3 size: 12 residues. The V and J ends lost 3 bases and 4 bases respectively, with 4 bases between them. The germline gives CDR1 SNHLY, CDR2 FYNNEI. CDR3 region: CASSEAYNEQFF. CDR3 DNA sequence: TGTGCCAGCAGTGAGGCATACAATGAGCAGTTCTTC.

The rearrangement uses TRBV5-1 and TRBJ2-3, with 12 bases matching TRBD1. V was clipped by 4 bases and J by 6 bases; unmatched bases: 12. CDR3 size: 17 residues. The germline V gene has CDR1 SGHRS and CDR2 YFSETQ. As DNA, the CDR3 is TGCGCCAGCAGCGGGGGACAGGGGGCTTGGGCAGTGGATACGCAGTATTTT. It translates to CASSGGQGAWAVDTQYF.

The chain employs TRBV7-6 and TRBJ2-5; D might be TRBD1 or TRBD2, each matching 5 bases. The DNA end is a closer match to TRBJ2-7, so the J assignment may be wrong. This CDR3 comprises 16 residues. Germline CDR1 is SGHVS and CDR2 is FNYEAQ. CDR3 nucleotides: TGTGCCAGCAGCCGCGAAATTGGGGGATCAACCTACGAGCAGTACTTC. It is translated as CASSREIGGSTYEQYF.

The rearrangement joins TRBV4-1 to TRBJ2-3; 11 bases fit TRBD2. CDR1 and CDR2 (germline): MGHRA, YSYEKL. Trimming at V came to 3 bases and at J to 5 bases, leaving 13 bases not matched to a gene. This CDR3 comprises 18 residues. CDR3 sequence (DNA): TGCGCCAGCAGCCATGAGACCGTAGCGGGGGGGCCCGTAGATACGCAGTATTTT. Its protein is CASSHETVAGGPVDTQYF.

This clone was counted between two and nine times. The chain links TRBV27 to TRBJ2-2, with D maybe TRBD2 (6 bases). V lost 7 bases and J 0 bases, leaving 12 bases between the germline ends. Germline V lookup: CDR1 MNHEY, CDR2 SMNVEV (reference sequence). The CDR3 runs 15 residues. CDR3 protein: CASTLGGTNTGELFF. As DNA, the CDR3 is TGTGCCAGCACCTTGGGCGGGACGAACACCGGGGAGCTGTTTTTT.

As concerns this clone: Different DNA sequences within this sample yield the same CDR3. The chain's CDR3 is CASSFGTDQPQHF. The CDR3 region has the DNA TGTGCCAGCAGTTTTGGGACAGATCAGCCCCAGCATTTT. The chain links TRBV27 to TRBJ1-5; 7 bases are shared with TRBD1. Germline CDR1 MNHEY, CDR2 SMNVEV (reference sequence). J lost 5 bases, V lost 3 bases, and 1 base had no gene match. The CDR3 has 13 amino acids.

The V call is TRBV5-4, the J call TRBJ2-5; D is possibly TRBD2 (6 bases). The V end lost 1 base, the J end lost 3 bases, and 13 bases lay between the germline ends. This CDR3 has 15 residues. Germline CDR1 and CDR2: SGHNT and YYREEE (reference sequence). CDR3 in amino acids: CASSLPSGGEETQYF. DNA of the CDR3: TGTGCCAGCAGCTTGCCGTCCGGGGGTGAAGAGACCCAGTACTTC.

The V and J genes are TRBV27 and TRBJ2-3; 13 nucleotides match TRBD2. The trim removed 2 bases at V and 4 bases at J, leaving 9 bases unmatched. CDR3 size: 18 residues. CDR1 is MNHEY, CDR2 SMNVEV, per germline (reference sequence). The CDR3 is CASSLLSTSGGRSDTQYF. The CDR3 bases are TGTGCCAGCAGTTTACTTTCGACTAGCGGGGGGCGTTCAGATACGCAGTATTTT.

This clone was detected once. The J gene is TRBJ2-7, the V gene TRBV11-1; 9 bases fit TRBD1. The CDR3 covers 15 residues. Germline loops: CDR1 SGHAT, CDR2 FQDESV (reference sequence). Trimming removed 6 bases from V and 2 bases from J; junction bases left unmatched: 8. The CDR3 loop reads CASRADRGVTYEQYF. CDR3 bases: TGTGCCAGCAGAGCCGACAGGGGGGTCACCTACGAGCAGTACTTC.

The V call is TRBV29-1, the J call TRBJ1-2, with TRBD1 matching 8 bases. Trimming removed 4 bases from V and 1 base from J; junction bases left unmatched: 2. The germline CDR1 and CDR2 sequences are SQVTM and ANQGSEA. The CDR3 has 13 residues. The CDR3, as DNA: TGCAGCGTTGCCGACAGGGGTAACTATGGCTACACCTTC. Translated: CSVADRGNYGYTF.

CDR3: CASSLQLLGAGTGHTDTQYF. The CDR3, as DNA: TGTGCCAGCAGTTTACAACTCTTGGGGGCGGGGACAGGGCACACAGATACGCAGTATTTT. This chain uses TRBV27 with TRBJ2-3, with 9 bases that match TRBD1. CDR3 length: 20 residues. Per germline, CDR1 MNHEY and CDR2 SMNVEV (reference sequence). V lost 2 bases to trimming and J lost 2 bases; unmatched junction nucleotides: 17.

This chain connects TRBV27 to TRBJ2-1; TRBD2 matches 9 bases. CDR1 MNHEY and CDR2 SMNVEV come from the germline V gene (reference sequence). The CDR3 spans 16 residues. The trim removed 3 bases at V and 4 bases at J, leaving 7 bases unmatched. The CDR3 coding sequence is TGTGCCAGCAGTTTCGGGCGAGCGGGGGGATACAATGAGCAGTTCTTC. Residues: CASSFGRAGGYNEQFF.

V usage is TRBV27 and J usage is TRBJ2-1; a weak D match, TRBD1 (6 bases). Between the trimmed V and J ends, which lost 5 bases and 0 bases, there was a span of 11 bases. CDR1 and CDR2 (germline): MNHEY, SMNVEV (reference sequence). The CDR3 is made up of 15 amino acids. CDR3 in DNA: TGTGCCAGCAGTGCCGGGACAAGCTCCTACAATGAGCAGTTCTTC. Translating gives CASSAGTSSYNEQFF.

This chain uses TRBV11-2 with TRBJ1-3; the D gene is possibly TRBD1 (5 bases). Germline loops: CDR1 SGHAT, CDR2 FQNNGV. The CDR3 contains 15 residues. Trimming removed 5 bases at V and 0 bases at J, with 11 bases between. Here the CDR3 reads CASSPRDVSGNTIYF. In DNA form, the CDR3 reads TGTGCCAGCAGCCCCCGGGACGTCTCTGGAAACACCATATATTTT.

Only a few counts were recorded for this clone. The chain is built from TRBV7-8 and TRBJ2-4; D unresolved. The V gene lost 5 bases and the J gene lost 5 bases, with 16 bases spanning the gap. Germline V gene sequence: CDR1 SGHVS, CDR2 FQNEAQ. The CDR3 spans 15 residues. The CDR3 DNA follows: TGTGCCAGCAGCCTCGACGACACCACCCAAAACATTCAGTACTTC. This gives the protein CASSLDDTTQNIQYF.

The chain is built from TRBV7-9 and TRBJ2-7, with 7 nucleotides matching TRBD1. The CDR3 totals 14 residues. The ends lost 3 bases at V and 1 base at J; junction bases unmatched: 3. Looked up from germline, CDR1 is SEHNR and CDR2 is FQNEAQ (reference sequence). CDR3 sequence reads: CASSFVTGSYEQYF. DNA of the CDR3: TGTGCCAGCAGCTTCGTGACAGGGTCCTACGAGCAGTACTTC.